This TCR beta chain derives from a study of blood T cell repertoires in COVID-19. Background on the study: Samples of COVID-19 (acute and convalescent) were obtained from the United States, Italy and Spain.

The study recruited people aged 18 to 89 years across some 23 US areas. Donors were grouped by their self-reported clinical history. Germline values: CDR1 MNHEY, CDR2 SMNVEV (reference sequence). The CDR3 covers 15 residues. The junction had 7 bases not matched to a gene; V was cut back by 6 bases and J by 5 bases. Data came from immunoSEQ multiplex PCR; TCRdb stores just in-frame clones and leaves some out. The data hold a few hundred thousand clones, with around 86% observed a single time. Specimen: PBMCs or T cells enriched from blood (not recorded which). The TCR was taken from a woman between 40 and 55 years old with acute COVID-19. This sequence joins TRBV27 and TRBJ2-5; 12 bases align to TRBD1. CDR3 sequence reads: CASSSGTGGLETQYF. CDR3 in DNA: TGTGCCAGCAGCAGCGGGACAGGGGGCTTGGAGACCCAGTACTTC.